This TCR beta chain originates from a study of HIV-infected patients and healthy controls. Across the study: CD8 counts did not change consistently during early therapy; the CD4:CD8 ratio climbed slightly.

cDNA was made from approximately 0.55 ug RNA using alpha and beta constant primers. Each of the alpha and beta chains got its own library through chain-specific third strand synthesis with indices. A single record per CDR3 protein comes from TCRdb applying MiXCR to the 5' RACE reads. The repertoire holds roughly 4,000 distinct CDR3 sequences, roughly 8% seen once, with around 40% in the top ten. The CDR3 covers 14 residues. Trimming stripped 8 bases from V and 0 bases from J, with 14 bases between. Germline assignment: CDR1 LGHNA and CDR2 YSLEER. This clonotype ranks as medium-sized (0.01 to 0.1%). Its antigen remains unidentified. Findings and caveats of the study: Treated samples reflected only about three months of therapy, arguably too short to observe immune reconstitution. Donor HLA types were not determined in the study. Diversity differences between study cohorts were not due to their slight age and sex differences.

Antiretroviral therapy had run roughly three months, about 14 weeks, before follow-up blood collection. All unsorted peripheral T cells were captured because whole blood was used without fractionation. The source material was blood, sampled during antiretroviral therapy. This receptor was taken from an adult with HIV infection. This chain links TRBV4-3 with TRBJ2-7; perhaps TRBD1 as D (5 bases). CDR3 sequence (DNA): TGCGCCAGCCCGTACAGGAAATTCTCCTACGAGCAGTACTTC. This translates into CASPYRKFSYEQYF.